This entry describes one T cell receptor beta chain. No antigen is known for it. This record belongs to a study of Ad26.COV2.S vaccination and SARS-CoV-2 variants. Overall study context: The donor belonged to the COV1001 Ad26.COV2.S trial arm.

V lost 4 bases to trimming and J lost 6 bases, with 18 bases between them. The CDR3 sequence is 14 residues long. In germline, CDR1 is GTSNPN, CDR2 SVGIG (reference sequence). Method: immunoSEQ multiplex PCR; TCRdb's copy keeps in-frame clones and lacks some. Found here are about 410,000 clones, approximately 89% of them singletons; the top ten hold 1.5% to 2%. The treatment: over 15 received Ad26.COV2.S at low or high dose, single or two shots; about 5 received placebo; per-sample allocation not given. Day 63 following the first vaccine or placebo injection was when the samples were taken. This Boston cohort included adults aged 18-55 years. The study's findings and limits: Vaccine recipients showed a spike-specific TCR breadth that was higher than in placebo recipients. Reportedly, spike-specific CD8+ and CD4+ T cell responses achieved substantial breadth once vaccination had taken place.

The genes are TRBV30 and TRBJ1-2; D gene ambiguous. This TCR was sampled from a person aged 18-60 years who received the Ad26.COV2.S COVID-19 vaccine or a placebo. The starting material was peripheral blood, obtained in a trial of Ad26.COV2.S vaccine versus placebo. The CDR3 bases are TGTGCCTGGACCAGGACCGGGCCCTCAGATGGCTACACCTTC. This translates into CAWTRTGPSDGYTF.